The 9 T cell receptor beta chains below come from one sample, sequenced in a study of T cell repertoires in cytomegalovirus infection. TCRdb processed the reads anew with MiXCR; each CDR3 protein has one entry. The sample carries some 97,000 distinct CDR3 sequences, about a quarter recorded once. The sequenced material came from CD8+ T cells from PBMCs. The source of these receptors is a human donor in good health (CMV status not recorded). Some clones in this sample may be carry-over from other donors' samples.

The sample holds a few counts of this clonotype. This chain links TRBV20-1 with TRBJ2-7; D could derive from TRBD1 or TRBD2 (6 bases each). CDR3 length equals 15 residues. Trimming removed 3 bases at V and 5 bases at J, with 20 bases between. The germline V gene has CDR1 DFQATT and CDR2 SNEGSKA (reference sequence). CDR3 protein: CSARGLGGTLDEQYF. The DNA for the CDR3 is TGCAGTGCTAGGGGACTCGGGGGCACCCTAGACGAGCAGTACTTC.

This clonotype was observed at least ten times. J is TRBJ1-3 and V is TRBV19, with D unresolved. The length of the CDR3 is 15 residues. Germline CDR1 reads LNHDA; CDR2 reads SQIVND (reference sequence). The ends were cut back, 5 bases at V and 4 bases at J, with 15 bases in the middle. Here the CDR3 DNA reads TGTGCCAGTAGTCCTTCGTCAGGTTCGGGAAACACCATATATTTT. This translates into CASSPSSGSGNTIYF.

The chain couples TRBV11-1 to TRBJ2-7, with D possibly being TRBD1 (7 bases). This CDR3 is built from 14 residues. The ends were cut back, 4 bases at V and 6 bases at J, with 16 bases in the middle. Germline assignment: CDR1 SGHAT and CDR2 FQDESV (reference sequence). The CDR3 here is CASSWGDSSREQYF. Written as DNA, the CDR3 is TGTGCCAGCAGCTGGGGGGACAGCTCCCGCGAGCAGTACTTC. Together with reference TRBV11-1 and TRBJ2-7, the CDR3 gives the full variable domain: EAEVAQSPRYKITEKSQAVAFWCDPISGHATLYWYRQILGQGPELLVQFQDESVVDDSQLPKDRFSAERLKGVDSTLKIQPAELGDSAMYLCASSWGDSSREQYFGPGTRLTVT.

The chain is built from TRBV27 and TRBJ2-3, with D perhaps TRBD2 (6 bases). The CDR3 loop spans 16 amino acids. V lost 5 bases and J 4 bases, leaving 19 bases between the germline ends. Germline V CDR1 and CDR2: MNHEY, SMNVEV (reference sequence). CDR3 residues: CASSPLAGQASDTQYF. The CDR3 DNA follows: TGTGCCAGCAGTCCCCTCGCGGGGCAGGCCTCAGATACGCAGTATTTT.

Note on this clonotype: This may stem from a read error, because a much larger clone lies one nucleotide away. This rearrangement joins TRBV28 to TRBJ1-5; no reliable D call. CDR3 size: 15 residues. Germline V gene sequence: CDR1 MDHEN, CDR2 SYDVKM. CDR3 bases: TGTGCCAGCAGTTTAACCCTTAGTAGCAATCAGACCCAGCATTTT. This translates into CASSLTLSSNQTQHF.

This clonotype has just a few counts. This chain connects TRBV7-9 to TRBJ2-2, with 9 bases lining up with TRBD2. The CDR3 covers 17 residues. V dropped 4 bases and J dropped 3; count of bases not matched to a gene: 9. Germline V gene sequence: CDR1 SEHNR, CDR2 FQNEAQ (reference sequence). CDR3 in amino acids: CASSYYSGRRDTGELFF. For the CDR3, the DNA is TGTGCCAGCAGCTACTATAGCGGGAGAAGGGACACCGGGGAGCTGTTTTTT. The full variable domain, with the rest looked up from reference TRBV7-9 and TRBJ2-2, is DTGVSQNPRHKITKRGQNVTFRCDPISEHNRLYWYRQTLGQGPEFLTYFQNEAQLEKSRLLSDRFSAERPKGSFSTLEIQRTEQGDSAMYLCASSYYSGRRDTGELFFGEGSRLTVL.

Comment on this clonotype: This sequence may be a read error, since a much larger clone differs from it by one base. CDR3 nucleotides: TGTGCCAGCAGGTACATGAACACCGGGGAGCTGTTTTTT. Translating gives CASRYMNTGELFF. This chain links TRBV6-8 with TRBJ2-2; D call uncertain. V shed 6 bases and J shed 1 base, with 6 bases lying between them. Germline loops: CDR1 MNHGY, CDR2 SAAAGT. The CDR3 extends over 13 amino acids.

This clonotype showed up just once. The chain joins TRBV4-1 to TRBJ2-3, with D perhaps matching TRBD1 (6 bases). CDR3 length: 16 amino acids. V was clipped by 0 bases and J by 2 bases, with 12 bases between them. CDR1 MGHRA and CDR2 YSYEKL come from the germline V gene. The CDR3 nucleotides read TGCGCCAGCAGCCAAGATGGACGGACAGACACAGATACGCAGTATTTT. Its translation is CASSQDGRTDTDTQYF.

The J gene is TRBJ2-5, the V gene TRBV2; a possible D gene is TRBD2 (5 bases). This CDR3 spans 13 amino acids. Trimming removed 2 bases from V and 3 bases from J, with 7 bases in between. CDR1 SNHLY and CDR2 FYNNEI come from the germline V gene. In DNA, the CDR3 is TGTGCCAGCAGTGAAATGGAGGAAGAGACCCAGTACTTC. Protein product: CASSEMEEETQYF.